This TCR beta chain was sequenced for a study of shared clonotypes between healthy human individuals. Study-wide results and caveats: For sorted subsets, rarefaction showed incomplete sequencing despite large depth. Relative to clonotypes present in all four donors, those not shared had lower generation probabilities.

Concerning this clone: What it recognizes is unknown.

The CDR3 extends over 15 amino acids. Germline trimming cut 4 bases from V and 2 bases from J; bases unmatched to any gene: 4. Only in-frame clones appear in the TCRdb table, and some are missing; sequencing was by immunoSEQ multiplex PCR. In the table there are approximately 1,500,000 clones, about 96% of which are singletons. Input material: naive CD4+ T cells sorted from blood. Documented subset: CD45RA+ positively selected. The J gene is TRBJ2-7, the V gene TRBV5-3; 12 nucleotides match TRBD1. TRBV5-3 is reported as an ORF; its role is uncertain. The clonotype was recovered from a man in his thirties or forties in good health. Here the CDR3 DNA reads TGTGCCAGAAGCCAGGGGACAGGGGGCACCTACGAGCAGTACTTC. This encodes CARSQGTGGTYEQYF.